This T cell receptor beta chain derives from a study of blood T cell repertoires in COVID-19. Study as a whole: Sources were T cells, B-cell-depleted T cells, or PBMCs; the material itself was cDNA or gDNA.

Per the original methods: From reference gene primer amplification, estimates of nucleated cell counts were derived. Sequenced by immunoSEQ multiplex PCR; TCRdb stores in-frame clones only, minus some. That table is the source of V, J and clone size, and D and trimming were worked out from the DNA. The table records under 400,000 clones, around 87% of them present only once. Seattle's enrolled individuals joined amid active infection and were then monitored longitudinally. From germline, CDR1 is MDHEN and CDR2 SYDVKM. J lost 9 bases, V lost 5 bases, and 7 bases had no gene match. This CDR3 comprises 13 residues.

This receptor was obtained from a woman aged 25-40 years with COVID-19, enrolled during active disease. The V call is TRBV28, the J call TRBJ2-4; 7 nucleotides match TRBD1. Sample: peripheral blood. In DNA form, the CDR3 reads TGTGCCAGCAGTACAGGGGATAGGTCCATTCAGTACTTC. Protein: CASSTGDRSIQYF.